This T cell receptor beta chain was recovered during a study of shared clonotypes between healthy human individuals. Overall study: Per donor, CD8 memory used one plate, CD8 naive used two, CD4 memory used three and CD4 naive used three.

Concerning this clone itself: Its antigen is unknown.

The germline V gene has CDR1 ENHRY and CDR2 SYGVKD. This CDR3 has 14 residues. V lost 5 bases to trimming and J lost 7 bases; unmatched junction nucleotides: 11. Study results and caveats: Clonotype sharing across a few donors was observed for 4% to 6.5% of naive CD4 clonotypes. Clonotype sharing among donors was expected to depend on sequencing depth. Larger estimated richness was generally seen in naive subsets than in memory subsets.

Profiled with immunoSEQ multiplex PCR; TCRdb holds only in-frame clones, not every one. The repertoire holds about 2.5 million clones, 85% to 95% seen once, with 0.37% in the top ten. This rearrangement joins TRBV10-3 to TRBJ2-7; 7 bases match TRBD1. Sequencing was done on a sample of naive CD4+ T cells from PBMCs. Subset defined: CD45RA+ positively selected. The TCR sequence derives from a man aged 18 to 29 in good health. Some clones in this sample may be carry-over from other donors' samples. The CDR3 sequence: CAISTRTGTQEQYF. For the CDR3, the DNA is TGTGCCATCAGTACCAGGACAGGCACCCAGGAGCAGTACTTC.